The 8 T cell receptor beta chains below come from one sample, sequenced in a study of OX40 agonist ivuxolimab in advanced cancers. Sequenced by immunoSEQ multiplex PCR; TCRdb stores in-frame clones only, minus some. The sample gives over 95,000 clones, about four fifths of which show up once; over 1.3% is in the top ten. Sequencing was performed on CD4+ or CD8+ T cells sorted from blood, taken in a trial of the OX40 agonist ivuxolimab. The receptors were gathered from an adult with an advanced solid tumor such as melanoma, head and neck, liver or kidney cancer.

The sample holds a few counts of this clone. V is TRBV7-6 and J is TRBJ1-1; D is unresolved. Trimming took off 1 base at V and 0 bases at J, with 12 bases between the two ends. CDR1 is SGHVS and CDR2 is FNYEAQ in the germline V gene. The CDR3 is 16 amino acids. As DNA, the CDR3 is TGTGCCAGCAGCTTAGTCGTGAGAGGGTTGAACACTGAAGCTTTCTTT. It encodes CASSLVVRGLNTEAFF.

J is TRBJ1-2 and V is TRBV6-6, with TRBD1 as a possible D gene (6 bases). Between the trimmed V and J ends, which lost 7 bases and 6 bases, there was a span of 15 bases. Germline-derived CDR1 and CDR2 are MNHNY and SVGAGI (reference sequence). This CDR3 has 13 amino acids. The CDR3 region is CASTGARNDGYTF. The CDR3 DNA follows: TGTGCCAGCACAGGGGCCAGAAACGATGGCTACACCTTC.

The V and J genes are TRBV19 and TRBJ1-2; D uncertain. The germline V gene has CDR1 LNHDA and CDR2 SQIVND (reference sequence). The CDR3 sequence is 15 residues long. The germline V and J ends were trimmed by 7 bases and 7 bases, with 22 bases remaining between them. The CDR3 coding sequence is TGTGCCAGTACCTACGCTAAGAAGACTGTCCTTGGCTACACCTTC. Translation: CASTYAKKTVLGYTF.

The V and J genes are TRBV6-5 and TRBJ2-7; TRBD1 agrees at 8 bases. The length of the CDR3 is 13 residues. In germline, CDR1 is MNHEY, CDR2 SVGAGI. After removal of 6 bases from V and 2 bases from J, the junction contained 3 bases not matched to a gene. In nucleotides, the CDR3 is TGTGCCAGCAGGACAGGGGTGGCCTACGAGCAGTACTTC. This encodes CASRTGVAYEQYF.

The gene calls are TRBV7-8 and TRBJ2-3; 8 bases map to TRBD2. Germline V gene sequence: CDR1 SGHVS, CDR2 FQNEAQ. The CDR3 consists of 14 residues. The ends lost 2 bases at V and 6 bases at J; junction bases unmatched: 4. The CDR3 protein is CASSLSGGFDTQYF. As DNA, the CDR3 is TGTGCCAGCAGCTTAAGCGGGGGATTTGATACGCAGTATTTT. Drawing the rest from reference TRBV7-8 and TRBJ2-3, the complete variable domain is GAGVSQSPRYKVAKRGQDVALRCDPISGHVSLFWYQQALGQGPEFLTYFQNEAQLDKSGLPSDRFFAERPEGSVSTLKIQRTQQEDSAVYLCASSLSGGFDTQYFGPGTRLTVL.

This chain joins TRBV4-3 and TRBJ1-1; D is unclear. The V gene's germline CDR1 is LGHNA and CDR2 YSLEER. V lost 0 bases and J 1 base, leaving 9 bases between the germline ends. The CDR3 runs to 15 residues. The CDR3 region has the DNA TGCGCCAGCAGCCAAGATGCACACCCGAACACTGAAGCTTTCTTT. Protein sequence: CASSQDAHPNTEAFF.

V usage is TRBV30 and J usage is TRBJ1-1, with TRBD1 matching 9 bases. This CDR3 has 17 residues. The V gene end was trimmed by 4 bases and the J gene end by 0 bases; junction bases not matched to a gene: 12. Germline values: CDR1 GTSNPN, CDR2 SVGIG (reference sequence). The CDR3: CAWNVAGTGLMNTEAFF. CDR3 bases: TGTGCCTGGAATGTCGCCGGGACAGGGCTTATGAACACTGAAGCTTTCTTT.

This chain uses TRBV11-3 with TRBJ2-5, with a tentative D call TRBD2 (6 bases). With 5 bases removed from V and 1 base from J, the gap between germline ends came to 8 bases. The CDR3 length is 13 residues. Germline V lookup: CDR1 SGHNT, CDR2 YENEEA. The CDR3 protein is CASSTGLQETQYF. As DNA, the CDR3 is TGTGCCAGCAGCACGGGACTCCAAGAGACCCAGTACTTC.